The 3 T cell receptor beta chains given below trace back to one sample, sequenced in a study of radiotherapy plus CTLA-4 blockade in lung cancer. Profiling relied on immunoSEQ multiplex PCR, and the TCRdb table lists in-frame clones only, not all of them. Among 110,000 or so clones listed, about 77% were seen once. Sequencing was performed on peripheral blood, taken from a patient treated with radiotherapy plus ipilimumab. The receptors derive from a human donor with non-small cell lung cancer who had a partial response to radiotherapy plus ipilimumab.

The CDR3 DNA is TGTGCCGGCTCAGGGGGCGCAACTGGAAACACCATATATTTT. It encodes CAGSGGATGNTIYF. This rearrangement joins TRBV30 to TRBJ1-3; 8 bases fit TRBD1. Germline CDR1 is GTSNPN and CDR2 is SVGIG (reference sequence). This CDR3 comprises 14 residues. V was pared by 8 bases and J by 2 bases, with 8 bases of the junction left unmatched.

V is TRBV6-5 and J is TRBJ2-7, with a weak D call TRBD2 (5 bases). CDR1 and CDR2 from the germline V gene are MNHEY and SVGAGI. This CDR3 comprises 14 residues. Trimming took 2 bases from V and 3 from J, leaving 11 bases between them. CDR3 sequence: CASSYRLAGYEQYF. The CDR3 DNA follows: TGTGCCAGCAGTTACCGACTGGCGGGCTACGAGCAGTACTTC.

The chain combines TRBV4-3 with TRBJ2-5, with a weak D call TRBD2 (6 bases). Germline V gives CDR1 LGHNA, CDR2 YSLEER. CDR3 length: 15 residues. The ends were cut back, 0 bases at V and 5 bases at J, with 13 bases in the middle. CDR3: CASSQEGTGGETQYF. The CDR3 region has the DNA TGCGCCAGCAGCCAAGAAGGAACAGGAGGGGAGACCCAGTACTTC.